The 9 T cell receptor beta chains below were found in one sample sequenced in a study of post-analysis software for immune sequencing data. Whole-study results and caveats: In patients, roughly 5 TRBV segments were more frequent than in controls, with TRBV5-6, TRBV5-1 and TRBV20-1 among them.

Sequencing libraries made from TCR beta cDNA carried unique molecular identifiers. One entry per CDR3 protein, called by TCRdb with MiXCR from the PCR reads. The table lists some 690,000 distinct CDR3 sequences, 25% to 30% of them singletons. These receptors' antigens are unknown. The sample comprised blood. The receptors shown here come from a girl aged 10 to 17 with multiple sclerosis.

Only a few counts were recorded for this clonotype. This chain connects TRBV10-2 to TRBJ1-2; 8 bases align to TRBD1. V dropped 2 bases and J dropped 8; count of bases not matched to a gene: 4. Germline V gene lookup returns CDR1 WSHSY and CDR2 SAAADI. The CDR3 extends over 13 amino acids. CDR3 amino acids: CASSEARGQGYTF. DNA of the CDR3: TGCGCCAGCAGTGAGGCCAGGGGGCAGGGCTACACCTTC.

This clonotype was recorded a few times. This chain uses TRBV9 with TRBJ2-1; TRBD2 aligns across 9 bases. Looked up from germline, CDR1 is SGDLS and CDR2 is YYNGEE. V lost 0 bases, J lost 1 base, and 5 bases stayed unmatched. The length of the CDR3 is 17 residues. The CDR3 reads CASSVGASGGSYNEQFF. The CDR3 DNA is TGTGCCAGCAGCGTAGGCGCCAGCGGGGGGTCCTACAATGAGCAGTTCTTC.

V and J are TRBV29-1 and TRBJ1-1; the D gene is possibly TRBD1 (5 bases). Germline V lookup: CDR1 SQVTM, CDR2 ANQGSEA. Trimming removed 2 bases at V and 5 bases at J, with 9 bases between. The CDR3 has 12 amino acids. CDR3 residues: CSVEPRGTEAFF. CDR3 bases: TGCAGCGTTGAACCCCGGGGGACTGAAGCTTTCTTT.

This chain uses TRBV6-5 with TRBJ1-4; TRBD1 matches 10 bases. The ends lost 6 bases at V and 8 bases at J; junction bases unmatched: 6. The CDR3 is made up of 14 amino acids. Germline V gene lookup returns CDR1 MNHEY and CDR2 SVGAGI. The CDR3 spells CASRPGTGVEKLFF. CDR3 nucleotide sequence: TGTGCCAGCAGACCCGGGACAGGGGTCGAAAAACTGTTTTTT.

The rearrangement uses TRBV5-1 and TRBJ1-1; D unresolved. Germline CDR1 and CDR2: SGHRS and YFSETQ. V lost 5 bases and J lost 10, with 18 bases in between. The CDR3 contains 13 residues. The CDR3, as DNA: TGCGCCAGCAGTAGAGGCGAGGAATACCGAGCTTTCTTT. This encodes CASSRGEEYRAFF.

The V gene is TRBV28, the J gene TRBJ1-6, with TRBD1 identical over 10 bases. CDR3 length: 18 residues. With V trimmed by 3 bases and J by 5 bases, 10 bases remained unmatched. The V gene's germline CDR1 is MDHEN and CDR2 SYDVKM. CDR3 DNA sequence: TGTGCCAGCAGTTTGTTGGTTCCCGGGACAGGGGATAATTCACCCCTCCACTTT. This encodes CASSLLVPGTGDNSPLHF.

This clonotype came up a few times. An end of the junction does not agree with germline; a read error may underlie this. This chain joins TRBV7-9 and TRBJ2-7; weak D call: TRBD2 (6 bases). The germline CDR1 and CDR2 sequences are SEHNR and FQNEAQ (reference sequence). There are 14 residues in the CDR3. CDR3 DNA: TGTGCCAGCAGTTTAGGAGGACTACCCTACGAGCAGTACTTC. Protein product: CASSLGGLPYEQYF.

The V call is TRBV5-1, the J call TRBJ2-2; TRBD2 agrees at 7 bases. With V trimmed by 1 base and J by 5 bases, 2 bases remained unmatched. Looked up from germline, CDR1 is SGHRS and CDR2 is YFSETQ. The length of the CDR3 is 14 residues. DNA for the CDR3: TGCGCCAGCAGCTTGACTAGCGAGACCGGGGAGCTGTTTTTT. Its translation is CASSLTSETGELFF.

For the CDR3, the DNA is TGCGCCAGCAGCCAAGATTGGAGAGGGGGGTACGAGCAGTACTTC. Amino acids: CASSQDWRGGYEQYF. The genes are TRBV4-3 and TRBJ2-7; D assignment may be TRBD1 or TRBD2 (6 bases each). Trimming shortened V by 0 bases and J by 4 bases, and 13 bases separated the two germline ends. The germline gives CDR1 LGHNA, CDR2 YSLEER. This CDR3 contains 15 residues.